These 32 T cell receptor beta chains share one sample of origin, sequenced in a study of T cells in Graves' hyperthyroidism and ophthalmopathy. Amplified regions were TCR beta CDR3 sequences from RNA transcripts. HTBI primers were employed in a first-round RT-PCR of the TCR CDR3. MiXCR, applied by TCRdb to the multiplex PCR reads, yields one record per CDR3 protein. In the table there are 350,000 or so distinct CDR3 sequences, 17% of which are singletons. Sequencing input: blood. These receptors were collected from a woman in her thirties with Graves' hyperthyroidism that later progressed to Graves' ophthalmopathy.

In its sample, this clonotype was seen many times. The chain carries TRBV7-8 and TRBJ1-1; unclear D gene. Germline CDR1 and CDR2: SGHVS and FQNEAQ. Trimming shortened V by 5 bases and J by 13 bases, and 20 bases separated the two germline ends. This CDR3 contains 13 residues. CDR3 loop: CASSPRENTLVFF. In nucleotides, the CDR3 is TGTGCCAGCAGCCCACGGGAGAACACTTTAGTTTTCTTT.

This clonotype has a handful of counts. The V gene is TRBV9, the J gene TRBJ2-1; 11 bases map to TRBD2. V lost 3 bases, J lost 9 bases, and 2 bases stayed unmatched. The CDR3 consists of 13 residues. Germline loops: CDR1 SGDLS, CDR2 YYNGEE. CDR3 residues: CASSGLAGIEQFF. Here the CDR3 DNA reads TGTGCCAGCAGCGGACTAGCGGGAATTGAGCAGTTCTTC.

In this sample, this clonotype turned up many times. The V gene is TRBV2, the J gene TRBJ2-1; D is ambiguous. This CDR3 region has 14 residues. V dropped 5 bases and J dropped 7 bases, with 15 bases sitting between them. CDR1 and CDR2 (germline): SNHLY, FYNNEI. Here the CDR3 reads CASSPRMGGNEQFF. The CDR3 DNA reads as TGTGCCAGCAGTCCACGAATGGGTGGGAATGAGCAGTTCTTC.

This chain links TRBV20-1 with TRBJ1-5; D may be TRBD1 (5 bases). Germline V gene lookup returns CDR1 DFQATT and CDR2 SNEGSKA (reference sequence). This CDR3 region has 20 residues. Trimming took off 5 bases at V and 0 bases at J, with 29 bases between the two ends. As DNA, the CDR3 is TGCAGTGCTCACAAGGACGAACCGGGACGGAAAGCCTATAGCAATCAGCCCCAGCATTTT. This translates into CSAHKDEPGRKAYSNQPQHF.

The chain links TRBV24-1 to TRBJ2-5; 12 nucleotides match TRBD2. CDR3 size: 15 residues. Germline CDR1 KGHDR, CDR2 SFDVKD. J lost 5 bases, V lost 0 bases, and 0 bases had no gene match. For the CDR3, the DNA is TGTGCCACCAGTGATTTGCTAGCGGGGGGGGAGACCCAGTACTTC. The encoded protein is CATSDLLAGGETQYF.

Remarks on this clonotype: Just one base apart from a much larger clone, this may be a read error. CDR3 protein: CASRDYSNQPQDF. CDR3 in DNA: TGTGCCAGCAGGGACTATAGCAATCAGCCCCAGGATTTT. The chain recombines TRBV6-2 or TRBV6-3 with TRBJ1-5; D is undetermined. There are 13 residues in the CDR3. Germline-derived CDR1 and CDR2 are MNHEY and SVGEGT.

This clonotype has at least ten counts. V is TRBV29-1 and J is TRBJ2-5; D gene unclear. The CDR3 consists of 12 residues. The V gene's germline CDR1 is SQVTM and CDR2 ANQGSEA. V lost 4 bases and J 2 bases, leaving 8 bases between the germline ends. This CDR3 reads CSVALDQETQYF. The CDR3 DNA reads as TGCAGCGTTGCCCTGGATCAAGAGACCCAGTACTTC.

This clonotype was seen ten or more times. The chain uses TRBV3-1 and TRBJ2-2; 7 bases are shared with TRBD1. Germline loops: CDR1 LGHDT, CDR2 YNNKEL (reference sequence). Trimming removed 4 bases from V and 6 bases from J; junction bases left unmatched: 8. This CDR3 region has 15 residues. The CDR3 DNA is TGTGCCAGCAGCCTGACCTCTACAGGGGCCGGGGAGCTGTTTTTT. It specifies CASSLTSTGAGELFF.

The V and J genes are TRBV6-1 and TRBJ1-5; TRBD1 might be the D (6 bases). The length of the CDR3 is 15 residues. The germline gives CDR1 MNHNS, CDR2 SASEGT. Trimming took 6 bases from V and 0 from J, leaving 12 bases between them. CDR3 sequence (DNA): TGTGCCAGCAGACAAACAGGGAGTAGCAATCAGCCCCAGCATTTT. It encodes CASRQTGSSNQPQHF.

This clonotype has ten or more counts. The V call is TRBV20-1, the J call TRBJ2-7, with TRBD2 matching 11 bases. This CDR3 has 14 residues. The trim removed 5 bases at V and 2 bases at J, leaving 5 bases unmatched. Germline CDR1 and CDR2: DFQATT and SNEGSKA (reference sequence). The CDR3 bases are TGCAGTGCTCGTAGCGGGAGGGGCGCCTACGAGCAGTACTTC. This sequence encodes CSARSGRGAYEQYF.

The chain is built from TRBV24-1 and TRBJ2-1; D may correspond to TRBD1 or TRBD2 (6 bases each). V lost 3 bases and J lost 5, with 19 bases in between. Germline-derived CDR1 and CDR2 are KGHDR and SFDVKD. The CDR3 extends over 17 amino acids. In DNA, the CDR3 is TGTGCCACCAGTGATCGGTTGGGCCGGGGGCAGAACAATGAGCAGTTCTTC. Its translation: CATSDRLGRGQNNEQFF.

This clonotype was counted at least ten times. CDR3 loop: CASSTPRVGNTEAFF. As DNA, the CDR3 is TGTGCCAGTAGTACCCCCCGTGTGGGGAACACTGAAGCTTTCTTT. V usage is TRBV19 and J usage is TRBJ1-1; D ambiguous. Germline lookup yields CDR1 LNHDA and CDR2 SQIVND (reference sequence). Between the trimmed V and J ends, which lost 4 bases and 1 base, there was a span of 13 bases. The CDR3 runs to 15 residues.

V usage is TRBV6-1 and J usage is TRBJ2-1; 12 bases match TRBD2. From germline, CDR1 is MNHNS and CDR2 SASEGT. J lost 5 bases, V lost 4 bases, and 18 bases had no gene match. CDR3 length: 20 amino acids. The CDR3 DNA reads as TGTGCCAGCAGTGTCTGGGGTCTAGCGGGAGGGGTAGGGGGCCACAATGAGCAGTTCTTC. It codes for CASSVWGLAGGVGGHNEQFF.

This clonotype was counted ten times or more. This chain connects TRBV3-1 to TRBJ1-1; 9 nucleotides align to TRBD1. From germline, CDR1 is LGHDT and CDR2 YNNKEL (reference sequence). The CDR3 runs 15 residues. Germline trimming cut 2 bases from V and 1 base from J; bases unmatched to any gene: 2. The DNA of the CDR3 is TGTGCCAGCAGCCAACGACAGGGGGGGAACACTGAAGCTTTCTTT. Amino acid sequence: CASSQRQGGNTEAFF.

This clonotype occurred a few times. This chain uses TRBV20-1 with TRBJ1-6; D call uncertain. The CDR3 consists of 16 residues. V was trimmed by 0 bases and J by 0 bases, leaving 9 bases between them. The germline CDR1 and CDR2 sequences are DFQATT and SNEGSKA (reference sequence). This chain's CDR3 is CSARDPWSSYNSPLHF. CDR3 in DNA: TGCAGTGCTAGAGATCCGTGGAGCTCCTATAATTCACCCCTCCACTTT.

The rearrangement uses TRBV6-1 and TRBJ1-5; unclear D gene. CDR3 length: 13 residues. Trimming removed 8 bases from V and 1 base from J, with 9 bases in between. Looked up from germline, CDR1 is MNHNS and CDR2 is SASEGT. In DNA form, the CDR3 reads TGTGCCAGCCAATATCAGAGCAATCAGCCCCAGCATTTT. Its translation is CASQYQSNQPQHF.

This clonotype was observed a handful of times. This rearrangement joins TRBV20-1 to TRBJ1-2, with D tentatively TRBD1 (6 bases). Germline V lookup: CDR1 DFQATT, CDR2 SNEGSKA (reference sequence). The CDR3 sequence is 14 residues long. The CDR3 is CSVTGTKSNYGYTF. DNA of the CDR3: TGCAGCGTTACCGGGACAAAGAGCAACTATGGCTACACCTTC.

This clonotype has a count of ten or more. The CDR3 sequence is CASSQDGTGGLGDTQYF. As DNA, the CDR3 is TGTGCCAGCAGCCAAGATGGGACGGGGGGCCTCGGAGATACGCAGTATTTT. This rearrangement joins TRBV3-1 to TRBJ2-3, with D maybe TRBD2 (7 bases). The CDR3 is 17 amino acids. V lost 0 bases, J lost 5 bases, and 18 bases lay in between. CDR1 is LGHDT and CDR2 is YNNKEL in the germline V gene (reference sequence).

This clonotype appeared a few times. The chain couples TRBV19 to TRBJ1-1; TRBD1 agrees at 7 bases. This CDR3 has 13 amino acids. V was pared by 4 bases and J by 5 bases, with 4 bases of the junction left unmatched. CDR1 is LNHDA, CDR2 SQIVND, per germline (reference sequence). The CDR3 sequence: CASSNRGRTEAFF. The DNA for the CDR3 is TGTGCCAGTAGTAACAGGGGAAGGACTGAAGCTTTCTTT. The variable domain in full, with the rest retrieved from reference TRBV19 and TRBJ1-1, is DGGITQSPKYLFRKEGQNVTLSCEQNLNHDAMYWYRQDPGQGLRLIYYSQIVNDFQKGDIAEGYSVSREKKESFPLTVTSAQKNPTAFYLCASSNRGRTEAFFGQGTRLTVV.

A few counts support this clonotype. The V and J genes are TRBV10-3 and TRBJ2-7; 9 nucleotides match TRBD1. Looked up from germline, CDR1 is ENHRY and CDR2 is SYGVKD. The V segment lost 3 bases and the J segment 2 bases; nucleotides outside the gene matches: 2. The CDR3 is 14 residues long. CDR3 in amino acids: CAISDRDRAYEQYF. Here the CDR3 DNA reads TGTGCCATCAGTGACAGGGACAGGGCCTACGAGCAGTACTTC.

This sequence joins TRBV11-2 and TRBJ1-4, with TRBD1 identical over 7 bases. Trimming took 6 bases from V and 5 from J; bases not matched to a gene: 12. Germline V gene lookup returns CDR1 SGHAT and CDR2 FQNNGV. The CDR3 sequence is 16 residues long. This CDR3 is CASRPIPGQLNEKLFF. CDR3 DNA sequence: TGTGCCAGCAGACCAATTCCGGGACAGTTGAATGAAAAACTGTTTTTT. The full variable domain, completed using reference TRBV11-2 and TRBJ1-4, is EAGVAQSPRYKIIEKRQSVAFWCNPISGHATLYWYQQILGQGPKLLIQFQNNGVVDDSQLPKDRFSAERLKGVDSTLKIQPAKLEDSAVYLCASRPIPGQLNEKLFFGSGTQLSVL.

This clonotype was seen ten or more times. This chain joins TRBV6-1 and TRBJ1-3; D unresolved. The CDR3 is 16 amino acids. Germline V gene sequence: CDR1 MNHNS, CDR2 SASEGT. The ends were cut back, 5 bases at V and 0 bases at J, with 14 bases in the middle. The CDR3 here is CASSFSSMRSGNTIYF. The CDR3 nucleotides read TGTGCCAGCAGTTTCTCCTCCATGCGCTCTGGAAACACCATATATTTT.

This clonotype was picked up many times. The chain is built from TRBV5-1 and TRBJ2-7; weak D call: TRBD2 (7 bases). Trimming shortened V by 4 bases and J by 3 bases, and 26 bases separated the two germline ends. The CDR3 has 18 residues. CDR1 and CDR2 (germline): SGHRS, YFSETQ. For the CDR3, the DNA is TGCGCCAGCAGCCCGGACAGCTTGGGACTAATCAGCCTCTACGAGCAGTACTTC. This translates into CASSPDSLGLISLYEQYF.

On this clonotype: With a much larger clone just one base away, this may be a read error. The rearrangement uses TRBV2 and TRBJ2-7; D gene unclear. Germline lookup yields CDR1 SNHLY and CDR2 FYNNEI. The CDR3 runs to 12 residues. The CDR3 coding sequence is TGTGCCAACAGTGCAGGCCCCTACGAGCAGTACTTC. This codes for CANSAGPYEQYF. Full variable domain (outside the CDR3, taken from reference TRBV2 and TRBJ2-7): EPEVTQTPSHQVTQMGQEVILRCVPISNHLYFYWYRQILGQKVEFLVSFYNNEISEKSEIFDDQFSVERPDGSNFTLKIRSTKLEDSAMYFCANSAGPYEQYFGPGTRLTVT.

This clonotype was seen repeatedly, ten times or more. The V call is TRBV25-1, the J call TRBJ1-4; perhaps TRBD1 as D (5 bases). CDR1 MGHDK and CDR2 SYGVNS come from the germline V gene. Trimming took 8 bases from V and 6 from J, leaving 13 bases between them. This CDR3 comprises 13 residues. The CDR3: CASYRDFDEKLFF. The CDR3 DNA is TGTGCCAGCTACCGGGACTTCGATGAAAAACTGTTTTTT.

This clonotype was recorded at least ten times. The chain couples TRBV20-1 to TRBJ2-5, with 10 bases identical to TRBD2. The germline CDR1 and CDR2 sequences are DFQATT and SNEGSKA (reference sequence). V dropped 5 bases and J dropped 3; count of bases not matched to a gene: 12. This CDR3 comprises 16 residues. CDR3 in DNA: TGCAGTGCTGAGGGAGGAGCGGGGGGGCCCGAAGAGACCCAGTACTTC. It is translated as CSAEGGAGGPEETQYF.

This clonotype has ten or more counts. This chain links TRBV10-3 with TRBJ2-2, with 11 bases identical to TRBD1. Germline V gene sequence: CDR1 ENHRY, CDR2 SYGVKD. The V and J ends lost 6 bases and 4 bases, in that order; junction bases with no gene match: 4. The CDR3 runs 15 residues. The CDR3: CAISAGTGGTGELFF. The CDR3 nucleotides are TGTGCCATCAGCGCCGGGACAGGGGGCACCGGGGAGCTGTTTTTT.

This clonotype showed up many times. This chain links TRBV7-6 with TRBJ1-1; 7 bases fit TRBD1. The CDR3 covers 14 residues. The junction had 8 bases not matched to a gene; V was cut back by 5 bases and J by 5 bases. The V gene's germline CDR1 is SGHVS and CDR2 FNYEAQ. DNA of the CDR3: TGTGCCAGCAGCATTACAGGGGATGCGACTGAAGCTTTCTTT. Its protein is CASSITGDATEAFF.

The table lists this clonotype with many counts. The J gene is TRBJ2-1, the V gene TRBV2; TRBD1 matches at 9 bases. With 4 bases clipped from V and 8 bases from J, the junction kept 15 bases outside the gene matches. This CDR3 region has 17 residues. CDR1 SNHLY and CDR2 FYNNEI come from the germline V gene. The chain's CDR3 is CASSGLPPGQGPYEQFF. CDR3 coding DNA: TGTGCCAGCAGTGGTCTCCCCCCGGGACAGGGACCGTATGAGCAGTTCTTC.

The chain uses TRBV4-2 and TRBJ2-5, with 10 bases identical to TRBD2. The trim removed 0 bases at V and 5 bases at J, leaving 3 bases unmatched. This CDR3 is 15 amino acids long. Germline CDR1 LGHNA, CDR2 YNFKEQ. The CDR3 protein is CASSQEIAGGETQYF. Written as DNA, the CDR3 is TGTGCCAGCAGCCAAGAGATAGCGGGAGGCGAGACCCAGTACTTC.

This clonotype was seen a single time. The genes are TRBV11-2 and TRBJ1-1; the D is unclear. From germline, CDR1 is SGHAT and CDR2 FQNNGV. The CDR3 consists of 13 residues. Deletions cut 1 base from V and 2 bases from J, with 5 bases between. The CDR3 nucleotides read TGTGCCAGCAGCTTAGCCATTAACACTGAAGCTTTCTTT. It is translated as CASSLAINTEAFF. The full variable domain, completed using reference TRBV11-2 and TRBJ1-1, is EAGVAQSPRYKIIEKRQSVAFWCNPISGHATLYWYQQILGQGPKLLIQFQNNGVVDDSQLPKDRFSAERLKGVDSTLKIQPAKLEDSAVYLCASSLAINTEAFFGQGTRLTVV.

The genes are TRBV20-1 and TRBJ2-7, with TRBD2 as a possible D gene (6 bases). The CDR3 contains 14 residues. Looked up from germline, CDR1 is DFQATT and CDR2 is SNEGSKA (reference sequence). Trimming stripped 4 bases from V and 5 bases from J, with 18 bases between. The CDR3 loop is CSAMGGKTSDEQYF. In DNA, the CDR3 is TGCAGTGCTATGGGCGGGAAGACATCCGACGAGCAGTACTTC.